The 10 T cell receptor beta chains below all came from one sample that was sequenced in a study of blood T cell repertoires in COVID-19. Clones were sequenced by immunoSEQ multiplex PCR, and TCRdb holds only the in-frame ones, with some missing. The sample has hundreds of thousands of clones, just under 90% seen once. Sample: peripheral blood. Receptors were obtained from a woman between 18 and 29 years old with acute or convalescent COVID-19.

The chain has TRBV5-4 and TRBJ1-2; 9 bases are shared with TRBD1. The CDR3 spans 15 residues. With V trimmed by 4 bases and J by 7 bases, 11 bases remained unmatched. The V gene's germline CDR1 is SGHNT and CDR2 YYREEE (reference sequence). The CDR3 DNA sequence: TGTGCCAGCAGCCGGGACAGGGCGGGGTTGGGTGGCTACACCTTC. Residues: CASSRDRAGLGGYTF.

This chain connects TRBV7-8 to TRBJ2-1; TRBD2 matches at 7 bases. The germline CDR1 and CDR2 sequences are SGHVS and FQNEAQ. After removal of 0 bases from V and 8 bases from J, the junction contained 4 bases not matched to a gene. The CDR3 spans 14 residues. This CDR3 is CASSLARGGDEQFF. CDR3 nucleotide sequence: TGTGCCAGCAGCTTAGCCCGGGGAGGGGATGAGCAGTTCTTC.

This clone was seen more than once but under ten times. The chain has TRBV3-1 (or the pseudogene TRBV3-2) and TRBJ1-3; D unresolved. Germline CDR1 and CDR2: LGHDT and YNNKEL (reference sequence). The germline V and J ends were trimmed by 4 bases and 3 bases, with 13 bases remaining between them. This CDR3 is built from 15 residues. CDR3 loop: CASSLLRDRGNTIYF. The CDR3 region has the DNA TGTGCCAGCAGCCTCTTGAGGGATCGTGGAAACACCATATATTTT.

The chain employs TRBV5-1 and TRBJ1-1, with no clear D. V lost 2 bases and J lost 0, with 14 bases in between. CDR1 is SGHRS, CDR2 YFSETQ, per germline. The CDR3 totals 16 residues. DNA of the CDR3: TGCGCCAGCAGCTTCAACCCTGACACAATGAACACTGAAGCTTTCTTT. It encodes CASSFNPDTMNTEAFF.

This CDR3 is CASSQSSGKEQFF. The CDR3 nucleotides are TGTGCCAGCAGCCAATCTTCAGGGAAAGAGCAGTTCTTC. J is TRBJ2-1 and V is TRBV7-3; maybe TRBD1 (5 bases). Germline V lookup: CDR1 SGHTA, CDR2 FQGTGA. This CDR3 is built from 13 residues. The V gene lost 5 bases and the J gene lost 10 bases, with 15 bases spanning the gap. The full variable domain, with the rest looked up from reference TRBV7-3 and TRBJ2-1, is GAGVSQTPSNKVTEKGKYVELRCDPISGHTALYWYRQSLGQGPEFLIYFQGTGAADDSGLPNDRFFAVRPEGSVSTLKIQRTERGDSAVYLCASSQSSGKEQFFGPGTRLTVL.

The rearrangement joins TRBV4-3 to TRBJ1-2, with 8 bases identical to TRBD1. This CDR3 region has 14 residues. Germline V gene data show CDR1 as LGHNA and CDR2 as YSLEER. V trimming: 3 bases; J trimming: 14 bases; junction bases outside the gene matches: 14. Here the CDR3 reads CASSHLGSGGAFTF. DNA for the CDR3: TGCGCCAGCAGCCATCTCGGGTCAGGGGGCGCGTTTACCTTC.

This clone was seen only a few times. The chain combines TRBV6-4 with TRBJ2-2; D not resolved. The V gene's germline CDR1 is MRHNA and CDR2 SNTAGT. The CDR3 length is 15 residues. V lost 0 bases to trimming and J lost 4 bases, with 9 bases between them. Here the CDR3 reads CASSDSGNPTGELFF. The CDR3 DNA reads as TGTGCCAGCAGTGACTCGGGCAACCCCACCGGGGAGCTGTTTTTT.

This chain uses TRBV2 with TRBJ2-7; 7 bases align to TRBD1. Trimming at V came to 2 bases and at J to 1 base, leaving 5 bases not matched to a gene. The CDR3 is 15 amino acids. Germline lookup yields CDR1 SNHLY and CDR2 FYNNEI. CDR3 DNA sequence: TGTGCCAGCAGTGAACTTGACAGGGAGTCCTACGAGCAGTACTTC. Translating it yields CASSELDRESYEQYF. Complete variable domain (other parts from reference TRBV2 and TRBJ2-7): EPEVTQTPSHQVTQMGQEVILRCVPISNHLYFYWYRQILGQKVEFLVSFYNNEISEKSEIFDDQFSVERPDGSNFTLKIRSTKLEDSAMYFCASSELDRESYEQYFGPGTRLTVT.

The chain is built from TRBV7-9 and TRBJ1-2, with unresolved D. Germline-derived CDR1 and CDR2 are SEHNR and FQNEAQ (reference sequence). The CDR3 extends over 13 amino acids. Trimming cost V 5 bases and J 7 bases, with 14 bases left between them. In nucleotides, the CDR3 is TGTGCCAGCAGCCCCGGAGTTTTAGGTGGCTACACCTTC. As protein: CASSPGVLGGYTF.

CDR3 DNA: TGTGCCAGCAGCCGAAGGGGGAATAGCAATCAGCCCCAGCATTTT. Amino acids: CASSRRGNSNQPQHF. The J gene is TRBJ1-5, the V gene TRBV5-6; D possibly corresponds to TRBD1 (6 bases). CDR3 length: 15 amino acids. Germline CDR1 is SGHDT and CDR2 is YYEEEE. V lost 4 bases and J lost 0, with 11 bases in between.